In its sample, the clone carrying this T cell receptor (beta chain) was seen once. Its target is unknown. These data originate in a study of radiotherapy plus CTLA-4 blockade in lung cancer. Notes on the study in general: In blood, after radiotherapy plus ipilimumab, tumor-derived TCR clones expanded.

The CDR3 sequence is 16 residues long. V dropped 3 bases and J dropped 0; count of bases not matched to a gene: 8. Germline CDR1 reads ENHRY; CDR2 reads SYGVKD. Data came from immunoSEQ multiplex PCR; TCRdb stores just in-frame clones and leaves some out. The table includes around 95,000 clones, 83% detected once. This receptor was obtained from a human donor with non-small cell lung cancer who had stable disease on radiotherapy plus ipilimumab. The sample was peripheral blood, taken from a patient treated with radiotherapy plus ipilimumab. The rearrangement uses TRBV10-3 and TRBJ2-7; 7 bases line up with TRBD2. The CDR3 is CAISDVGGTTSYEQYF. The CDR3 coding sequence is TGTGCCATCAGTGACGTTGGTGGGACTACCTCCTACGAGCAGTACTTC.